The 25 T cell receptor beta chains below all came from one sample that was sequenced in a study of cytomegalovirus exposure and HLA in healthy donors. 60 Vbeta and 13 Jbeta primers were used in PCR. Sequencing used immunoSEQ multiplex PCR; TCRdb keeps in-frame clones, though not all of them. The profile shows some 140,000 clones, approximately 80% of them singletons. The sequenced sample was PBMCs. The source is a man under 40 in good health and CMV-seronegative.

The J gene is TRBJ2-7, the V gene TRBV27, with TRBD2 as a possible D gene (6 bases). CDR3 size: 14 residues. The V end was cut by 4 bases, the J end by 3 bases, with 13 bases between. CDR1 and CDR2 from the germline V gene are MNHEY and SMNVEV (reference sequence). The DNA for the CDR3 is TGTGCCAGCAGTTCGGGACTGGGTGTCTACGAGCAGTACTTC. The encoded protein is CASSSGLGVYEQYF.

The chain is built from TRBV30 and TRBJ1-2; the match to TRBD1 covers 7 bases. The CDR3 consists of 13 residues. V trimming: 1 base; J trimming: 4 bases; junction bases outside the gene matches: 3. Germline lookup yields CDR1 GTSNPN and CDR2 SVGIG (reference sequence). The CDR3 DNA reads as TGTGCCTGGAGTGCGACAGGGTTCTATGGCTACACCTTC. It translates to CAWSATGFYGYTF.

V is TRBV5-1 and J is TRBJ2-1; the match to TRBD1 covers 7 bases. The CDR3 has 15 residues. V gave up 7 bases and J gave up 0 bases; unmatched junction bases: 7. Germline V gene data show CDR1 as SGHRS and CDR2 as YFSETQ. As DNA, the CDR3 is TGCGCCAGCGGCAGGGACAGCAGCTCCTACAATGAGCAGTTCTTC. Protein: CASGRDSSSYNEQFF.

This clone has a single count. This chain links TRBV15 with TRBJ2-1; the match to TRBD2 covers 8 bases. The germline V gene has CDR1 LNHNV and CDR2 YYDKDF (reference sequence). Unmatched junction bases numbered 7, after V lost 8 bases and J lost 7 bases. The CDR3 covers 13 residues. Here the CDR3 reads CATAGGERNEQFF. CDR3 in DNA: TGTGCCACCGCCGGGGGGGAAAGGAATGAGCAGTTCTTC.

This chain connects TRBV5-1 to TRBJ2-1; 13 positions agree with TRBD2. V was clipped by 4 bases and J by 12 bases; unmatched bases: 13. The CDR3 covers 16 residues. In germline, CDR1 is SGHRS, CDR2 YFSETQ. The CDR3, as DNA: TGCGCCAGCAGCGATGGAGGAACTAGCGGGAGGGTCGGGCAGTTCTTC. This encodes CASSDGGTSGRVGQFF.

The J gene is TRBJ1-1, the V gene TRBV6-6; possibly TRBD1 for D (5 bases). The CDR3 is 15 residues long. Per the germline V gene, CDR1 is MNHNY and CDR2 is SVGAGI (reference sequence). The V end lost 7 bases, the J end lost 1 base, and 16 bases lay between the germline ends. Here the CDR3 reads CASTSPRGSNTEAFF. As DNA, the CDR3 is TGTGCCAGCACCTCACCCCGGGGGTCGAACACTGAAGCTTTCTTT.

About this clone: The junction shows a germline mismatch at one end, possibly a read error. The CDR3: CSSSSGTQYF. The CDR3 nucleotides read TGTTCCAGCAGCTCCGGGACCCAGTACTTC. This sequence joins TRBV7-9 and TRBJ2-5, with D unclear. There are 10 residues in the CDR3. CDR1 and CDR2 from the germline V gene are SEHNR and FQNEAQ (reference sequence).

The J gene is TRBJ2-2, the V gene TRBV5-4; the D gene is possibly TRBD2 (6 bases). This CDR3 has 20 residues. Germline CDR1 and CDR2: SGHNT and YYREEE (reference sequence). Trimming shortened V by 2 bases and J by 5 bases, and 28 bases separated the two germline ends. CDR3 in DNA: TGTGCCAGCAGCTTTTTTGGGAGGAGGCTGGACCTCCACCTGACCGGGGAGCTGTTTTTT. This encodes CASSFFGRRLDLHLTGELFF.

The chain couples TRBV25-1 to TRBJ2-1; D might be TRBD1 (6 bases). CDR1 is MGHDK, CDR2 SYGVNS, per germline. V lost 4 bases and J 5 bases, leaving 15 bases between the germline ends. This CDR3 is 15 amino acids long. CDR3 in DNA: TGTGCCAGCAGTGTGCCGGGACAACGGAACAATGAGCAGTTCTTC. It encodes CASSVPGQRNNEQFF.

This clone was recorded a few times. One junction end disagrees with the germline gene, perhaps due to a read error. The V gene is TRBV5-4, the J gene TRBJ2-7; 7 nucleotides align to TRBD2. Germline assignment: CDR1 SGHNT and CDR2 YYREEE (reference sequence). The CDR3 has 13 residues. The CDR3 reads CASTLGRESEQYF. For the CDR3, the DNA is TGTGCCAGCACCTTGGGGAGGGAGAGCGAGCAGTACTTC.

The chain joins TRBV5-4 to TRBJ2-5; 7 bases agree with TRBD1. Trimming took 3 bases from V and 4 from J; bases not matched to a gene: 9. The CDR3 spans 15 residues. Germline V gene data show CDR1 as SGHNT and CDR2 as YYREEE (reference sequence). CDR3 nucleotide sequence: TGTGCCAGCAGCTCCGACAGGGCCTCGTCAGAGACCCAGTACTTC. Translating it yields CASSSDRASSETQYF.

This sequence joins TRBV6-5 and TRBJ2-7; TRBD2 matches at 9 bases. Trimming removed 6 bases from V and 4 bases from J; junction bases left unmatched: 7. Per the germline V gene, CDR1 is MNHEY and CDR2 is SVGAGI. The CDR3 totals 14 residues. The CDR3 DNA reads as TGTGCCAGCAGACCTAGCGGGGCGACATACGAGCAGTACTTC. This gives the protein CASRPSGATYEQYF.

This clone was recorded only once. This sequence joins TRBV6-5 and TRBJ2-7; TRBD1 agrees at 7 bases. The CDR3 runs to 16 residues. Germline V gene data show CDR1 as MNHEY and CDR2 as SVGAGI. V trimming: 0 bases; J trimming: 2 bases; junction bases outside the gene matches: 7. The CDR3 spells CASSYSRGPGTYEQYF. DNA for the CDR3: TGTGCCAGCAGTTACTCGAGGGGGCCGGGGACCTACGAGCAGTACTTC.

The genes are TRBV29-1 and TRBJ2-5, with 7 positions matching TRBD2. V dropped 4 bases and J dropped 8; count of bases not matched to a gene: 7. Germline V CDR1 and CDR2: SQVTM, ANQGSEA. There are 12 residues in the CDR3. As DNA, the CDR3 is TGCAGCGTTGCACTTGCGGGAGACACCCAGTACTTC. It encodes CSVALAGDTQYF.

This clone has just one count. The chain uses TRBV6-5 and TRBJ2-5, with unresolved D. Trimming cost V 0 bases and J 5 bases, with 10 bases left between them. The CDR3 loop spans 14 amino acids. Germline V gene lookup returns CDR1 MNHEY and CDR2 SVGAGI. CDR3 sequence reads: CASSYSEPSETQYF. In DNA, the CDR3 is TGTGCCAGCAGTTACTCAGAGCCCTCGGAGACCCAGTACTTC.

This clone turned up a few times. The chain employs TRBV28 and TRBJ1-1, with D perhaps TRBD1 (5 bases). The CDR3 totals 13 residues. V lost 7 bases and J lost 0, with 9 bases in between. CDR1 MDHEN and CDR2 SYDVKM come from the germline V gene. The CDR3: CASNRILNTEAFF. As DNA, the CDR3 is TGTGCCAGCAACAGGATTTTGAACACTGAAGCTTTCTTT.

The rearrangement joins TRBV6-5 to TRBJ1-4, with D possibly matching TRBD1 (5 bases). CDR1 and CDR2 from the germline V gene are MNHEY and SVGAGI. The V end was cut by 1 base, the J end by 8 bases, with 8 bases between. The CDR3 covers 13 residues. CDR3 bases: TGTGCCAGCAGTTACTGGCAGGGCGAAAAACTGTTTTTT. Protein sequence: CASSYWQGEKLFF.

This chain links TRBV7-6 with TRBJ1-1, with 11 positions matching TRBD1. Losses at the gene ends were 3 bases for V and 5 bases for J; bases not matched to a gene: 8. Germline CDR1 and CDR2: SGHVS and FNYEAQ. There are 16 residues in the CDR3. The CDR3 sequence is CASSLWTGGGRTEAFF. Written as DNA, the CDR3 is TGTGCCAGCAGCTTGTGGACAGGGGGCGGAAGGACTGAAGCTTTCTTT.

The CDR3 protein is CASSSHGTASYGYTF. The CDR3 DNA reads as TGTGCCAGCAGTTCCCACGGGACAGCCTCATATGGCTACACCTTC. This sequence joins TRBV28 and TRBJ1-2; TRBD1 matches at 7 bases. Per the germline V gene, CDR1 is MDHEN and CDR2 is SYDVKM. V gave up 4 bases and J gave up 5 bases; unmatched junction bases: 10. The CDR3 runs to 15 residues.

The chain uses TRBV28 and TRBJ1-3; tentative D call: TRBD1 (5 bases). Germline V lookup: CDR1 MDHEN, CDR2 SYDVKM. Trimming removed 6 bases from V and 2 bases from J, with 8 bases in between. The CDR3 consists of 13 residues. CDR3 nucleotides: TGTGCCAGCAGGTTGGACACTGGAAACACCATATATTTT. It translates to CASRLDTGNTIYF.

CDR3 protein: CASTQGEHNSPLHF. The CDR3 region has the DNA TGTGCCAGCACGCAGGGGGAACATAATTCACCCCTCCACTTT. The V and J genes are TRBV28 and TRBJ1-6; 7 bases are shared with TRBD1. This CDR3 is 14 amino acids long. Looked up from germline, CDR1 is MDHEN and CDR2 is SYDVKM. The V gene end was trimmed by 7 bases and the J gene end by 5 bases; junction bases not matched to a gene: 5.

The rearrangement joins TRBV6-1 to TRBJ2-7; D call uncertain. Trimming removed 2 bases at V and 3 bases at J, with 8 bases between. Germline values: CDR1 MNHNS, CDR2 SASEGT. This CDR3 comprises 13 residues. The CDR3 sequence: CASSESSSYEQYF. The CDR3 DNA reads TGTGCCAGCAGTGAATCGTCCAGCTACGAGCAGTACTTC.

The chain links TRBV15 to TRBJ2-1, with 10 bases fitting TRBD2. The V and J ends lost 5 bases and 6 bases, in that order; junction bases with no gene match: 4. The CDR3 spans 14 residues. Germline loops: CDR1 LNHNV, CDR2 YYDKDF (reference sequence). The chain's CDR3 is CATSFLAGVNEQFF. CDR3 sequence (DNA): TGTGCCACCAGCTTTCTAGCGGGGGTCAATGAGCAGTTCTTC.

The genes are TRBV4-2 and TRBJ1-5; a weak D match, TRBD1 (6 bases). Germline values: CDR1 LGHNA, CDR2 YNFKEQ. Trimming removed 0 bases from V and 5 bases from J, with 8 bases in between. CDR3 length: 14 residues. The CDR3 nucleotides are TGTGCCAGCAGCCAAGATGGGGGCTATCAGCCCCAGCATTTT. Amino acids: CASSQDGGYQPQHF.

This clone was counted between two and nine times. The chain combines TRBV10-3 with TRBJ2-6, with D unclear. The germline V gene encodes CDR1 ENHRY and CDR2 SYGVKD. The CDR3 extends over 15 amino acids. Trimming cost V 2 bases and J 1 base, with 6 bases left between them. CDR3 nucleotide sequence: TGTGCCATCAGTGAGCACAATTCTGGGGCCAACGTCCTGACTTTC. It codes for CAISEHNSGANVLTF.